This T cell receptor beta chain was retrieved from a study of T cells in Graves' hyperthyroidism and ophthalmopathy. The overall study: Peripheral blood collection took place at initial diagnosis, before any treatment. Findings and caveats of the study: Model predictions of ophthalmopathy came a median about 6.3 months before onset. Stable hyperthyroidism was separated from ophthalmopathy by a model based on 13 V-J features.

Diagnoses were established using clinical symptoms, serum thyroxine and TRAb, thyroid ultrasound and orbital computed tomography. The V gene lost 3 bases and the J gene lost 2 bases, with 12 bases spanning the gap. This CDR3 region has 15 residues. The germline gives CDR1 SGHTA, CDR2 FQGNSA. RNA transcripts were the template for amplifying TCR beta CDR3 regions. The HTBI primer set drove a first-round RT-PCR of the TCR CDR3. A single record per CDR3 protein comes from TCRdb applying MiXCR to the multiplex PCR reads. This table holds 700,000 or so distinct CDR3 sequences, about a sixth found once. About this clonotype itself: Antigen specificity is unknown.

The chain combines TRBV7-2 with TRBJ2-3; D call uncertain. Source material: blood. This TCR was sampled from a man in his late teens or twenties with Graves' hyperthyroidism. CDR3 residues: CASSLNYPFTDTQYF. CDR3 nucleotides: TGTGCCAGCAGCTTGAACTACCCTTTCACAGATACGCAGTATTTT.